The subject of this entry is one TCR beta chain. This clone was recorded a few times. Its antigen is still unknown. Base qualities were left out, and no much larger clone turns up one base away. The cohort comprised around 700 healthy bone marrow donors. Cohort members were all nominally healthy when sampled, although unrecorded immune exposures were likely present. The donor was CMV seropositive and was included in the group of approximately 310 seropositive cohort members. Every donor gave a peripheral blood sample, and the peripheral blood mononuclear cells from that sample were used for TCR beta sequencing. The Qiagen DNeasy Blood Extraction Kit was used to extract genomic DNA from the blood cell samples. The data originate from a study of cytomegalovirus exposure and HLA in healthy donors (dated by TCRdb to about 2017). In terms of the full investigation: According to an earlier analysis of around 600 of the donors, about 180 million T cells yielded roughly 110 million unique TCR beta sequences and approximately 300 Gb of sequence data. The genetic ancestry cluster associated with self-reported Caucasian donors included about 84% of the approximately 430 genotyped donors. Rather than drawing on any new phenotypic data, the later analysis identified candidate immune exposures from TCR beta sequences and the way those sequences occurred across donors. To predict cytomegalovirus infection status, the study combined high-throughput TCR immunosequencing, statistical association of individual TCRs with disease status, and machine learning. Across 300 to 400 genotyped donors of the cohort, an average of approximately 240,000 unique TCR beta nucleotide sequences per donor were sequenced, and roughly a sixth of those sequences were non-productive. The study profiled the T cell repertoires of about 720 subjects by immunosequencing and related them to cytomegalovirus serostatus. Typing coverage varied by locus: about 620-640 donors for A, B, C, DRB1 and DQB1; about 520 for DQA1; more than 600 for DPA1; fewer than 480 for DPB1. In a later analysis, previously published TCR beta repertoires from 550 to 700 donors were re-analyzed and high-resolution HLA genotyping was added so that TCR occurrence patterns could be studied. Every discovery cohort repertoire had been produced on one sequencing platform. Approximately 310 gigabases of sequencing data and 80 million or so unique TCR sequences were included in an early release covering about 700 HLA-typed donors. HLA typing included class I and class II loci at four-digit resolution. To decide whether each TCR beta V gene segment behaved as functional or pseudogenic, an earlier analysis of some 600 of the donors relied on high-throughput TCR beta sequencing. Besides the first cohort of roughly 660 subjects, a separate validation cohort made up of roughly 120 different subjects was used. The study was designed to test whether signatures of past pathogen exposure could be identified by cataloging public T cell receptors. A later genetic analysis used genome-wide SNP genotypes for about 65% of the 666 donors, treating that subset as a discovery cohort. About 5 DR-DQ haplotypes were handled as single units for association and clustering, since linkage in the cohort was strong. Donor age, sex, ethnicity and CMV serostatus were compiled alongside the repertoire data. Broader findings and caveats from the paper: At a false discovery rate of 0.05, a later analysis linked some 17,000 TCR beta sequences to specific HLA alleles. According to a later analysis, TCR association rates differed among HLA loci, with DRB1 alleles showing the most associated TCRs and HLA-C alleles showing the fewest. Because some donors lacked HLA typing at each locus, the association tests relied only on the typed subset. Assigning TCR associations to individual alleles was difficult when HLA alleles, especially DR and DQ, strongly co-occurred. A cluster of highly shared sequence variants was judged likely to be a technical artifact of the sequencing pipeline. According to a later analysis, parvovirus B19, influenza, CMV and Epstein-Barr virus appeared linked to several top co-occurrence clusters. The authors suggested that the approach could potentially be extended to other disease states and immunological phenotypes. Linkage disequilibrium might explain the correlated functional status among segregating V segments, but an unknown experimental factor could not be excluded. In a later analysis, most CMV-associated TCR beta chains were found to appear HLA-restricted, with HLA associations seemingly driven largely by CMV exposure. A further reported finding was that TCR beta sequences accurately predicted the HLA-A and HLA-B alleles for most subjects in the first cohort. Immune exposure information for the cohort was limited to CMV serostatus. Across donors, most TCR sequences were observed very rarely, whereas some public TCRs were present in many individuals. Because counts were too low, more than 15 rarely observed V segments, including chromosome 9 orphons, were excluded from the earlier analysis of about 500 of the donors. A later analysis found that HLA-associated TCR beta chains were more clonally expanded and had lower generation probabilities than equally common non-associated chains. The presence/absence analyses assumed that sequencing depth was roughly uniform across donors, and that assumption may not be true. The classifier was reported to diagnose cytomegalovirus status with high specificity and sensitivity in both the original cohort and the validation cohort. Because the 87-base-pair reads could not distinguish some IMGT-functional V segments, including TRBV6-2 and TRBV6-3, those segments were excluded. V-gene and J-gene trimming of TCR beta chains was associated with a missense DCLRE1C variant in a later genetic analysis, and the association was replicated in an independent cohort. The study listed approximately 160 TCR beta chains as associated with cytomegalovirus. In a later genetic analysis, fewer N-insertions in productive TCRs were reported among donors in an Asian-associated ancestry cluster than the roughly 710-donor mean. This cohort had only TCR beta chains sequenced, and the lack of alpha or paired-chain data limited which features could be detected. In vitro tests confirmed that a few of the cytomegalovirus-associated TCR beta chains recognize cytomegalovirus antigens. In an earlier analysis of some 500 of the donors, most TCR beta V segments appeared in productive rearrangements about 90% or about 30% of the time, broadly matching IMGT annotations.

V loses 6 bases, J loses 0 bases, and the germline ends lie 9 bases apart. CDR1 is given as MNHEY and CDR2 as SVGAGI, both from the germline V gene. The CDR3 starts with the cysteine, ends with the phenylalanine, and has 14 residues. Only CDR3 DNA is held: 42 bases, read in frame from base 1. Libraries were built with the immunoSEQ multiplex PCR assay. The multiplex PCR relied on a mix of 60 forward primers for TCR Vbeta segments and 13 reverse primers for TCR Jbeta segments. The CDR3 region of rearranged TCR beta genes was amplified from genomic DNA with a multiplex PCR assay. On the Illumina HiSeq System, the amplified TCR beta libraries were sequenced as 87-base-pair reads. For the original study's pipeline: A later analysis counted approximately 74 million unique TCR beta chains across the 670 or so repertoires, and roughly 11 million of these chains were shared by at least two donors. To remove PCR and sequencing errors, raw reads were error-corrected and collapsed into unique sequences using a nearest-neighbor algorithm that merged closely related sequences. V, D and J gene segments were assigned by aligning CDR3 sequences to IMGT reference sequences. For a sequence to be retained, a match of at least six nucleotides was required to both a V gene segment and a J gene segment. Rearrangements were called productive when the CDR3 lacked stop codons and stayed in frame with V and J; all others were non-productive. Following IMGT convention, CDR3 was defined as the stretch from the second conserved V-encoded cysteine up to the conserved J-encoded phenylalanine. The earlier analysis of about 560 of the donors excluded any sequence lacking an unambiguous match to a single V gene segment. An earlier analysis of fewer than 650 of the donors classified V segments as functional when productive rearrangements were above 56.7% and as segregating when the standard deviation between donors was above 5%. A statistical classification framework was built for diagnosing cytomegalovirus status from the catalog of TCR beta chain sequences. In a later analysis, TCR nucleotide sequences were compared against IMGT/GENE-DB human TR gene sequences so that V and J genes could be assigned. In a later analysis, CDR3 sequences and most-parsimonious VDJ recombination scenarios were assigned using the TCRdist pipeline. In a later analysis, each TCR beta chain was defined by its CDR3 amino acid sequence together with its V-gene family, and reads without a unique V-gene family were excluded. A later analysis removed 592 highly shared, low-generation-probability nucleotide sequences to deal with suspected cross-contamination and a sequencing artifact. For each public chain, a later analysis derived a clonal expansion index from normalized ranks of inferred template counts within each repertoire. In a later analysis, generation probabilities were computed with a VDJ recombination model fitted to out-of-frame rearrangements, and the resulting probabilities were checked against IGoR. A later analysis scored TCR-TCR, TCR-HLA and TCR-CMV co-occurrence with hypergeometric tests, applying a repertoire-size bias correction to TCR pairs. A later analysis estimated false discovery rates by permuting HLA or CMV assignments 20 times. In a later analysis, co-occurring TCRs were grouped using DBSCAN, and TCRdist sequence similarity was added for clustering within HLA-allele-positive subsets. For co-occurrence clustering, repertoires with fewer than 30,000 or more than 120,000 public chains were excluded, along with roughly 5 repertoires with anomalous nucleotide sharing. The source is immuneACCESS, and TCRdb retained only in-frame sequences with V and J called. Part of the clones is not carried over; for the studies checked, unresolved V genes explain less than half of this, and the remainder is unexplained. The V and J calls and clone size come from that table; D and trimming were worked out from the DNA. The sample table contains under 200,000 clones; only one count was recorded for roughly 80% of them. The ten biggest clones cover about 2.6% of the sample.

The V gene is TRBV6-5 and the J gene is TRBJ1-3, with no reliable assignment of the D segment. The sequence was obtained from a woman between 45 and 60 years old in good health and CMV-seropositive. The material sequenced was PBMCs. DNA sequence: TGTGCCAGCAGCCTACAGTTCTCTGGAAACACCATATATTTT. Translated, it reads CASSLQFSGNTIYF.